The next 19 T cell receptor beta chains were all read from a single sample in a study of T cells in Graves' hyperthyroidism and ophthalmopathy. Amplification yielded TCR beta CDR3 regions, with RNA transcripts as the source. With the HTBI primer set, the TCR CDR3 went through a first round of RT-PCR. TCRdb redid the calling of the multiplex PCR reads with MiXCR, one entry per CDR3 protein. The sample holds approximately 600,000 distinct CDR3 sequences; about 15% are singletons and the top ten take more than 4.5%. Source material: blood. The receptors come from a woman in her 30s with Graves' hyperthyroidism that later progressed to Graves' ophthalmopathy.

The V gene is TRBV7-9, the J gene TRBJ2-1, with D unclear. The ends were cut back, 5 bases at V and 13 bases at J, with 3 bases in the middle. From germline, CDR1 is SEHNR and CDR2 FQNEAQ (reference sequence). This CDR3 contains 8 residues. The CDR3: CASSPQFF. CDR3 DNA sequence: TGTGCCAGCAGCCCACAGTTCTTC.

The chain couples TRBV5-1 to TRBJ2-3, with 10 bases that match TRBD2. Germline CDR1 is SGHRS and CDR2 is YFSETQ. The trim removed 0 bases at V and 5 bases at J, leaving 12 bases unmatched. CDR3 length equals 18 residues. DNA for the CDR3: TGCGCCAGCAGCTTGGGTGTAGCGGGAGGCTTAACAAGAGATACGCAGTATTTT. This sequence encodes CASSLGVAGGLTRDTQYF.

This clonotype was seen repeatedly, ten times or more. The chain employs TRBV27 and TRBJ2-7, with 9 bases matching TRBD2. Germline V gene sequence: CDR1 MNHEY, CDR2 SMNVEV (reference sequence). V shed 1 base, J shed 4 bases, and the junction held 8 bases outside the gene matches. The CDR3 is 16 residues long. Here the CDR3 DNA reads TGTGCCAGCAGTTTATTTCCGGGACTAGCAGTTTACGAGCAGTACTTC. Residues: CASSLFPGLAVYEQYF.

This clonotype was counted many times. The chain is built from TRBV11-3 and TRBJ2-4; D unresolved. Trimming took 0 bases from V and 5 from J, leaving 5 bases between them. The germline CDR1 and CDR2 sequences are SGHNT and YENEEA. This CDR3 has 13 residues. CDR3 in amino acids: CASSLDFQNIQYF. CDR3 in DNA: TGTGCCAGCAGCTTAGACTTCCAAAACATTCAGTACTTC.

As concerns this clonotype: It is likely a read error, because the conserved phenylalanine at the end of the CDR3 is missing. The CDR3 DNA follows: TGCGCCAGCAGCTTTAAGGCAGGGGTGACCGGGGAGCTGTTTTAT. It specifies CASSFKAGVTGELFY. The genes are TRBV5-1 and TRBJ2-2; tentative D call: TRBD1 (6 bases). The CDR3 covers 15 residues. V was clipped by 2 bases and J by 5 bases, with 13 bases between them. The germline V gene encodes CDR1 SGHRS and CDR2 YFSETQ.

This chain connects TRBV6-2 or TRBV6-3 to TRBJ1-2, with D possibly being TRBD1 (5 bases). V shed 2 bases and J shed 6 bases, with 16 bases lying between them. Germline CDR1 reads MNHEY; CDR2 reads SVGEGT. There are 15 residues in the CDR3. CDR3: CASSYGGSRGDGYTF. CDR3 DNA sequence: TGTGCCAGCAGTTACGGGGGGTCCCGAGGAGATGGCTACACCTTC.

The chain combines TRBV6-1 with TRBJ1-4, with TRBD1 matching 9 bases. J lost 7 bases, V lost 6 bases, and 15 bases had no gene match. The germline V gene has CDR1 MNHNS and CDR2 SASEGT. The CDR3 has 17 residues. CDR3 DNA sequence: TGTGCCAGCAGCTATGGGACAGGGACTCCGCTGGGTGAAAAACTGTTTTTT. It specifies CASSYGTGTPLGEKLFF.

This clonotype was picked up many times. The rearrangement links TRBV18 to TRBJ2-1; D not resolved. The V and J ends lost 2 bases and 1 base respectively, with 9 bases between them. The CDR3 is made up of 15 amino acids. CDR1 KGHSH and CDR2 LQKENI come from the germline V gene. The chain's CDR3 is CASSPLAKSYNEQFF. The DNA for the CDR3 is TGTGCCAGCTCACCATTAGCAAAATCCTACAATGAGCAGTTCTTC.

CDR3 region: CASSRDRGLQETQYF. The DNA of the CDR3 is TGCGCCAGCAGCCGGGACAGGGGACTCCAAGAGACCCAGTACTTC. V usage is TRBV10-1 and J usage is TRBJ2-5, with 10 bases aligning to TRBD1. Trimming took 6 bases from V and 1 from J; bases not matched to a gene: 5. Per the germline V gene, CDR1 is WNHNN and CDR2 is SYGVQD (reference sequence). The CDR3 covers 15 residues.

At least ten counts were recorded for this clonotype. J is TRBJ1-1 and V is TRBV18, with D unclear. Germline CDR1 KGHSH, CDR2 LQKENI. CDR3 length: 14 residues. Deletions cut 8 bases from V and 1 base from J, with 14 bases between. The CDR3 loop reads CASAGDTTNTEAFF. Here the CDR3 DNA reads TGTGCCAGCGCCGGCGACACTACGAACACTGAAGCTTTCTTT.

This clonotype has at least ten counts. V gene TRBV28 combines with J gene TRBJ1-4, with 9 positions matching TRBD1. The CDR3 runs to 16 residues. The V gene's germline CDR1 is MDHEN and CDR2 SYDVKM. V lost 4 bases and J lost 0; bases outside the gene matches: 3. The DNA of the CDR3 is TGTGCCAGCAGTTCGGGACAGGGCCCAACTAATGAAAAACTGTTTTTT. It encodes CASSSGQGPTNEKLFF.

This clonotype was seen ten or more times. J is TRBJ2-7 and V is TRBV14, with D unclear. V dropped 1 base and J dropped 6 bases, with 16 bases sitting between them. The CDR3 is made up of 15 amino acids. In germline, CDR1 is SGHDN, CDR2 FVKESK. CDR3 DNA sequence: TGTGCCAGCAGCCAAGTTGTCAATACCGGCCTCGAGCAGTACTTC. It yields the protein CASSQVVNTGLEQYF.

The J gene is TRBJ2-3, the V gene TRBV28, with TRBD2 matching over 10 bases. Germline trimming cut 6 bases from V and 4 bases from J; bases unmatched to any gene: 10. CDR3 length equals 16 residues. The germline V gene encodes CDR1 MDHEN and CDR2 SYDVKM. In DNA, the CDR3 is TGTGCCAGCAGACTCAGAGCGGGAGGGCCATCAGATACGCAGTATTTT. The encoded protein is CASRLRAGGPSDTQYF.

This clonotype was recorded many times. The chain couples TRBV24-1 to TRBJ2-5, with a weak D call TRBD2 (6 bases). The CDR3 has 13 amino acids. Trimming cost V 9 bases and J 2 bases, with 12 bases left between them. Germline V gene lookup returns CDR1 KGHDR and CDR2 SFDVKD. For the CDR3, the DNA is TGTGCCACCGGGGGACTTGTACAAGAGACCCAGTACTTC. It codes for CATGGLVQETQYF.

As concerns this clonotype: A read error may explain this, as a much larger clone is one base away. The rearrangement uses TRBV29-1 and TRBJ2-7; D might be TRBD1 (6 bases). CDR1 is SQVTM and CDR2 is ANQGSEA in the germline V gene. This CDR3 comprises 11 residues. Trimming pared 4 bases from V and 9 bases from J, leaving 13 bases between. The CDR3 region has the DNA TGCAGCGTTGCCCAGGGGCTTGTGCAGTACTTC. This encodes CSVAQGLVQYF.

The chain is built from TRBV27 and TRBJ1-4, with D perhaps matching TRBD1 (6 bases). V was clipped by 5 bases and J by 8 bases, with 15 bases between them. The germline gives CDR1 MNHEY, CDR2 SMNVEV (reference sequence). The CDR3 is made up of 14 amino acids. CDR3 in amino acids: CASSGGGAGEKLFF. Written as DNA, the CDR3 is TGTGCCAGCAGTGGGGGGGGGGCGGGCGAAAAACTGTTTTTT. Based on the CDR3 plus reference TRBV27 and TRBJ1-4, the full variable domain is EAQVTQNPRYLITVTGKKLTVTCSQNMNHEYMSWYRQDPGLGLRQIYYSMNVEVTDKGDVPEGYKVSRKEKRNFPLILESPSPNQTSLYFCASSGGGAGEKLFFGSGTQLSVL.

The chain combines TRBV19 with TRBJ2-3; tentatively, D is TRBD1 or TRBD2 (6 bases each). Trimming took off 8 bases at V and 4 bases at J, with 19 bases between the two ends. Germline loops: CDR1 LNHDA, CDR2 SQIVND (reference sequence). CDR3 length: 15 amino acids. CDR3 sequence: CASLARGGSPDTQYF. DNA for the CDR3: TGTGCCAGTCTTGCCCGAGGGGGGTCACCAGATACGCAGTATTTT.

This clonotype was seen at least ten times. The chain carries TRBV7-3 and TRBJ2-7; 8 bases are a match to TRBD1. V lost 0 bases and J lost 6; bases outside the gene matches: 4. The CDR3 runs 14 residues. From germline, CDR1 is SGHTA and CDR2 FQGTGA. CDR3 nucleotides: TGTGCCAGCAGCTTAACAGGACAGGGCCGCGAGCAGTACTTC. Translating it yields CASSLTGQGREQYF.

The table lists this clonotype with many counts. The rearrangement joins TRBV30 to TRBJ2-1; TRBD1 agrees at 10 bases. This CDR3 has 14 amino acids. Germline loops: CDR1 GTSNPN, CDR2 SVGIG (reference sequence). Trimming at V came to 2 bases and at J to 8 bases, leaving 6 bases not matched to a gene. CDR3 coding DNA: TGTGCCTGGAGTCCCGGACAGGGGGGGGATGAGCAGTTCTTC. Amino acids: CAWSPGQGGDEQFF.